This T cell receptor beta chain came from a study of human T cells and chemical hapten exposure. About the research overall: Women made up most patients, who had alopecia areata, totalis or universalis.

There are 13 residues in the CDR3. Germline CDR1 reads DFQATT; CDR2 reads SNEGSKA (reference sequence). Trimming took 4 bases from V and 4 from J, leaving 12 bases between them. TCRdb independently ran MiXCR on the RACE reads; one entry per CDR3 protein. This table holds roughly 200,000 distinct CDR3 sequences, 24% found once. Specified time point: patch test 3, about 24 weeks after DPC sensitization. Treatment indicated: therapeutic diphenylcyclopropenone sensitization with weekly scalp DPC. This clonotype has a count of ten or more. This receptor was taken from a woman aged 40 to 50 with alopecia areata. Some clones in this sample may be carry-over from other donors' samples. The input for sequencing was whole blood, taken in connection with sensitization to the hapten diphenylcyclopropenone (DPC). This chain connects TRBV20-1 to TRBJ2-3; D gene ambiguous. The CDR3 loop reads CSATGVWADTQYF. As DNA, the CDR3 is TGCAGTGCTACTGGAGTTTGGGCAGATACGCAGTATTTT.